Detailed here is one T cell receptor (beta chain). Unmatched junction bases numbered 7, after V lost 4 bases and J lost 4 bases. Germline V gene lookup returns CDR1 SNHLY and CDR2 FYNNEI. The CDR3 length is 15 residues. The data originate from a study of cytomegalovirus exposure and HLA in healthy donors. Assay: immunoSEQ multiplex PCR; the TCRdb copy retains only in-frame clones and omits some. The repertoire holds around 130,000 clones, with 88% as singletons. The specimen was PBMCs. The sequence was collected from a man in his thirties or forties in good health and CMV-seronegative. The chain joins TRBV2 to TRBJ2-7, with 10 bases fitting TRBD1. CDR3 DNA: TGTGCCAGCAGTGGCGGGACAGGGGCTAGGTACGAGCAGTACTTC. Translating it yields CASSGGTGARYEQYF. Full variable domain (outside the CDR3, taken from reference TRBV2 and TRBJ2-7): EPEVTQTPSHQVTQMGQEVILRCVPISNHLYFYWYRQILGQKVEFLVSFYNNEISEKSEIFDDQFSVERPDGSNFTLKIRSTKLEDSAMYFCASSGGTGARYEQYFGPGTRLTVT.